Below, 28 T cell receptor beta chains from the same sample are listed, as sequenced in a study of tumour-infiltrating T cells in Burkitt lymphoma. Libraries were prepared by immunoSEQ multiplex PCR; TCRdb keeps only in-frame clonotypes and omits some of them. The sample contains around 15,000 clones, almost 80% of which appear only once. Sequenced material: tumor tissue. All receptors derive from a human donor with diffuse large B-cell lymphoma.

This chain links TRBV11-2 with TRBJ2-3, with a weak D call TRBD1 (5 bases). The V end was cut by 0 bases, the J end by 3 bases, with 10 bases between. This CDR3 region has 15 residues. From germline, CDR1 is SGHAT and CDR2 FQNNGV. CDR3 sequence: CASSLERGTTDTQYF. The CDR3 nucleotides are TGTGCCAGCAGCTTAGAAAGGGGTACGACAGATACGCAGTATTTT.

The gene calls are TRBV10-1 and TRBJ2-1; D unclear. V was clipped by 6 bases and J by 4 bases, with 7 bases between them. The CDR3 is 12 amino acids. Germline V lookup: CDR1 WNHNN, CDR2 SYGVQD (reference sequence). CDR3: CASSDIYNEQFF. CDR3 bases: TGCGCCAGCAGCGACATTTACAATGAGCAGTTCTTC.

CDR3 DNA: TGTGCCAGCAGCCCCGAGGGCGGGAGGGTGCAGCCCCAGCATTTT. Translated: CASSPEGGRVQPQHF. V usage is TRBV5-5 and J usage is TRBJ1-5; D not resolved. CDR3 length equals 15 residues. Per the germline V gene, CDR1 is SGHKS and CDR2 is YYEKEE (reference sequence). The germline V and J ends were trimmed by 4 bases and 7 bases, with 18 bases remaining between them.

The chain couples TRBV7-9 to TRBJ2-5, with 14 bases matching TRBD2. Per germline, CDR1 SEHNR and CDR2 FQNEAQ (reference sequence). The trim removed 2 bases at V and 1 base at J, leaving 3 bases unmatched. The CDR3 covers 17 residues. CDR3: CASSLRGLAGGQETQYF. The CDR3 DNA reads TGTGCCAGCAGCTTAAGAGGACTAGCGGGAGGCCAAGAGACCCAGTACTTC.

The chain is built from TRBV9 and TRBJ1-6; 7 bases map to TRBD1. This CDR3 spans 14 amino acids. The trim removed 0 bases at V and 10 bases at J, leaving 4 bases unmatched. CDR1 SGDLS and CDR2 YYNGEE come from the germline V gene. CDR3 nucleotide sequence: TGTGCCAGCAGCGTAGAAGGGGGCGGATCACCCCTCCACTTT. Protein sequence: CASSVEGGGSPLHF.

The J gene is TRBJ1-1, the V gene TRBV5-6; D is uncertain. V was trimmed by 4 bases and J by 4 bases, leaving 17 bases between them. The germline gives CDR1 SGHDT, CDR2 YYEEEE. CDR3 length equals 15 residues. This CDR3 is CASSEVILMGTEAFF. The DNA of the CDR3 is TGTGCCAGCAGCGAAGTTATCCTAATGGGCACTGAAGCTTTCTTT.

This chain connects TRBV7-9 to TRBJ1-1; the D is unclear. Germline V gene sequence: CDR1 SEHNR, CDR2 FQNEAQ (reference sequence). Trimming left V 1 base short and J 2 bases short, with 17 bases between. The CDR3 is made up of 17 amino acids. The CDR3 reads CASSLEAGWQRNTEAFF. CDR3 nucleotides: TGTGCCAGCAGCTTAGAGGCGGGGTGGCAGAGAAACACTGAAGCTTTCTTT.

Only one count was recorded for this clone. The chain is built from TRBV7-9 and TRBJ2-7; 9 bases fit TRBD2. CDR3 length equals 16 residues. CDR1 and CDR2 (germline): SEHNR, FQNEAQ (reference sequence). V dropped 5 bases and J dropped 0; count of bases not matched to a gene: 8. CDR3 residues: CASSPRAGGSSYEQYF. The CDR3 nucleotides are TGTGCCAGCAGCCCTAGAGCGGGAGGTAGCTCCTACGAGCAGTACTTC.

The chain recombines TRBV5-6 with TRBJ1-2, with D uncertain. CDR3 length: 16 amino acids. Trimming left V 2 bases short and J 6 bases short, with 20 bases between. Germline V CDR1 and CDR2: SGHDT, YYEEEE. The CDR3 bases are TGTGCCAGCAGCTTCGTTGGCAGGACTAGGAACAATGGCTACACCTTC. It specifies CASSFVGRTRNNGYTF.

V gene TRBV2 combines with J gene TRBJ1-1; D ambiguous. V was shortened by 9 bases and J by 0 bases, with 14 bases between the two germline ends. This CDR3 is 14 amino acids long. Germline values: CDR1 SNHLY, CDR2 FYNNEI. The chain's CDR3 is CARRSGRLNTEAFF. The CDR3 DNA is TGTGCCAGACGTTCCGGGCGGCTGAACACTGAAGCTTTCTTT.

This clone has just one count. The chain employs TRBV5-5 and TRBJ1-5, with D perhaps matching TRBD1 (5 bases). The germline gives CDR1 SGHKS, CDR2 YYEKEE (reference sequence). The CDR3 has 15 amino acids. V gave up 4 bases and J gave up 6 bases, with 17 bases separating them. CDR3 DNA: TGTGCCAGCAGCCTGGGGCCCTATCAAACTCAGCCCCAGCATTTT. This gives the protein CASSLGPYQTQPQHF. Full variable domain (missing parts from reference TRBV5-5 and TRBJ1-5): DAGVTQSPTHLIKTRGQQVTLRCSPISGHKSVSWYQQVLGQGPQFIFQYYEKEERGRGNFPDRFSARQFPNYSSELNVNALLLGDSALYLCASSLGPYQTQPQHFGDGTRLSIL.

V gene TRBV4-3 combines with J gene TRBJ2-3, with 12 bases lining up with TRBD2. This CDR3 comprises 15 residues. The junction had 1 base not matched to a gene; V was cut back by 2 bases and J by 4 bases. Germline CDR1 LGHNA, CDR2 YSLEER. CDR3 DNA: TGCGCCAGCAGCCAACTAGCGGGGGGGCCAGATACGCAGTATTTT. It specifies CASSQLAGGPDTQYF.

In this sample, this clone turned up once. The chain has TRBV5-1 and TRBJ2-6, with D perhaps TRBD1 or TRBD2 (6 bases each). Germline V gene sequence: CDR1 SGHRS, CDR2 YFSETQ. This CDR3 is 17 amino acids long. The V and J ends lost 6 bases and 4 bases respectively, with 20 bases between them. In DNA, the CDR3 is TGCGCCAGCACCCCTCGTTTCCGGGGGCTCGGGGCCAACGTCCTGACTTTC. It specifies CASTPRFRGLGANVLTF.

The chain joins TRBV4-3 to TRBJ2-5; 8 nucleotides agree with TRBD1. The CDR3 totals 16 residues. The J segment lost 3 bases and the V segment lost 4 bases, leaving 10 bases of the junction unmatched. From germline, CDR1 is LGHNA and CDR2 YSLEER. The CDR3 here is CASSLRTGFDEETQYF. The CDR3 DNA follows: TGCGCCAGCAGCCTTCGGACAGGGTTTGACGAAGAGACCCAGTACTTC.

The chain carries TRBV7-2 and TRBJ2-3, with D unresolved. Germline V gene data show CDR1 as SGHTA and CDR2 as FQGNSA. V lost 5 bases, J lost 5 bases, and 8 bases lay in between. This CDR3 has 12 residues. As DNA, the CDR3 is TGTGCCAGCAGCCTTAAGGGAGATACGCAGTATTTT. Translated, it gives CASSLKGDTQYF.

The chain has TRBV29-1 and TRBJ1-2; D might be TRBD1 (5 bases). Trimming removed 7 bases at V and 6 bases at J, with 9 bases between. CDR1 is SQVTM, CDR2 ANQGSEA, per germline. This CDR3 is built from 10 residues. The CDR3 DNA is TGCAGCGGGGGGGATGATGGCTACACCTTC. This translates into CSGGDDGYTF.

This clone has just a few counts. The V call is TRBV6-4, the J call TRBJ2-7; the D is unclear. TRBJ2-5 explains the end of the DNA better; the J call may be wrong. The germline CDR1 and CDR2 sequences are MRHNA and SNTAGT. This CDR3 contains 13 residues. As DNA, the CDR3 is TGTGCCAGCAGTTCCAGCCCGATAGCGACCCAGTACTTC. Translation: CASSSSPIATQYF.

V is TRBV18 and J is TRBJ1-5; D uncertain. The CDR3 contains 14 residues. The V and J ends lost 0 bases and 3 bases respectively, with 6 bases between them. CDR1 is KGHSH, CDR2 LQKENI, per germline. In nucleotides, the CDR3 is TGTGCCAGCTCACCACCAGGATACAATCAGCCCCAGCATTTT. Translated, it gives CASSPPGYNQPQHF. The variable domain in full, with the rest retrieved from reference TRBV18 and TRBJ1-5, is NAGVMQNPRHLVRRRGQEARLRCSPMKGHSHVYWYRQLPEEGLKFMVYLQKENIIDESGMPKERFSAEFPKEGPSILRIQQVVRGDSAAYFCASSPPGYNQPQHFGDGTRLSIL.

The V and J genes are TRBV6-6 and TRBJ1-1; D is undetermined. The CDR3 spans 12 residues. Trimming pared 2 bases from V and 11 bases from J, leaving 12 bases between. Germline V gene data show CDR1 as MNHNY and CDR2 as SVGAGI (reference sequence). CDR3 amino acids: CASSYKSLGAFF. CDR3 in DNA: TGTGCCAGCAGTTACAAGTCCCTGGGGGCTTTCTTT.

The V call is TRBV14, the J call TRBJ1-2; no reliable D call. This CDR3 spans 13 amino acids. Trimming took off 0 bases at V and 5 bases at J, with 7 bases between the two ends. The germline CDR1 and CDR2 sequences are SGHDN and FVKESK. The CDR3 coding sequence is TGTGCCAGCAGCCAAGATCTCCGGTATGGCTACACCTTC. This translates into CASSQDLRYGYTF.

This chain uses TRBV4-3 with TRBJ1-4; no definite D call. The V end lost 8 bases, the J end lost 8 bases, and 21 bases lay between the germline ends. The germline V gene has CDR1 LGHNA and CDR2 YSLEER. The CDR3 loop spans 15 amino acids. This CDR3 is CASAKSHWGTEKLFF. The CDR3 region has the DNA TGCGCCAGCGCCAAGTCCCATTGGGGTACAGAAAAACTGTTTTTT.

J is TRBJ2-1 and V is TRBV2, with D possibly TRBD1 on 6 matching bases. V was cut by 5 bases and J by 9 bases, with 11 bases left in between. This CDR3 contains 12 residues. The germline gives CDR1 SNHLY, CDR2 FYNNEI. The CDR3 DNA sequence: TGTGCCAGCAGTTTACAGGGATCTGAGCAGTTCTTC. This encodes CASSLQGSEQFF.

This clone was counted a few times. The rearrangement joins TRBV6-1 to TRBJ1-5; TRBD1 agrees at 9 bases. CDR1 is MNHNS, CDR2 SASEGT, per germline. CDR3 size: 13 residues. V shed 8 bases, J shed 6 bases, and the junction held 5 bases outside the gene matches. CDR3 in amino acids: CASRDRVSQPQHF. In DNA, the CDR3 is TGTGCCAGCCGGGACAGGGTATCTCAGCCCCAGCATTTT.

CDR3: CATSPGDHSGSYEQYF. The CDR3 DNA reads as TGTGCCACCAGCCCGGGCGACCACAGCGGCTCCTACGAGCAGTACTTC. The rearrangement uses TRBV15 and TRBJ2-7; possible D gene TRBD2, 5 bases. Germline V CDR1 and CDR2: LNHNV, YYDKDF (reference sequence). Trimming stripped 5 bases from V and 0 bases from J, with 17 bases between. The CDR3 is made up of 16 amino acids.

V is TRBV5-6 and J is TRBJ1-5, with D perhaps TRBD1 (6 bases). Germline V CDR1 and CDR2: SGHDT, YYEEEE. CDR3 length: 16 amino acids. V gave up 2 bases and J gave up 1 base, with 13 bases separating them. The CDR3 DNA sequence: TGTGCCAGCAGCTTAGGGACAAGGAGAAGCAATCAGCCCCAGCATTTT. It encodes CASSLGTRRSNQPQHF.

The genes are TRBV4-2 and TRBJ2-7, with TRBD2 matching over 11 bases. This CDR3 has 13 amino acids. Germline CDR1 and CDR2: LGHNA and YNFKEQ. The J segment lost 1 base and the V segment lost 11 bases, leaving 4 bases of the junction unmatched. The CDR3 bases are TGTGCCGCCGGACTAGCGGGTTCCTACGAGCAGTACTTC. Protein sequence: CAAGLAGSYEQYF.

The V and J genes are TRBV7-8 and TRBJ1-1; the D gene is possibly TRBD1 (6 bases). CDR1 is SGHVS, CDR2 FQNEAQ, per germline. V was shortened by 8 bases and J by 6 bases, with 16 bases between the two germline ends. The CDR3 is 13 amino acids. The CDR3 loop is CASCLGGQAEAFF. The DNA of the CDR3 is TGTGCCAGCTGCCTCGGGGGGCAGGCTGAAGCTTTCTTT.

The rearrangement joins TRBV5-1 to TRBJ2-6; D call uncertain. Between the trimmed V and J ends, which lost 1 base and 1 base, there was a span of 6 bases. The CDR3 sequence is 15 residues long. Germline assignment: CDR1 SGHRS and CDR2 YFSETQ. Written as DNA, the CDR3 is TGCGCCAGCAGCTTGTCCAGATCTGGGGCCAACGTCCTGACTTTC. Amino acid sequence: CASSLSRSGANVLTF.